This entry lists 14 T cell receptor beta chains sequenced from one sample in a study of cytomegalovirus exposure and HLA in healthy donors. The PCR made use of 60 Vbeta and 13 Jbeta primers. The protocol was immunoSEQ multiplex PCR, while the TCRdb copy is restricted to in-frame clones and leaves out a portion. The profile shows about 130,000 clones, approximately 75% of them singletons. Sequencing was done on a sample of PBMCs. These receptors came from a man younger than 45 in good health and CMV-seronegative.

This clone was seen a handful of times. V gene TRBV5-1 combines with J gene TRBJ2-5; TRBD2 aligns across 7 bases. With 4 bases clipped from V and 2 bases from J, the junction kept 5 bases outside the gene matches. Germline-derived CDR1 and CDR2 are SGHRS and YFSETQ. The CDR3 covers 14 residues. CDR3 loop: CASSAAGVQETQYF. CDR3 in DNA: TGCGCCAGCAGCGCCGCGGGGGTGCAAGAGACCCAGTACTTC.

The rearrangement links TRBV4-1 to TRBJ1-2, with 7 bases fitting TRBD1. The germline V gene encodes CDR1 MGHRA and CDR2 YSYEKL. Trimming took 1 base from V and 3 from J; bases not matched to a gene: 5. The CDR3 contains 15 residues. The CDR3 is CASSQADRDYYGYTF. CDR3 coding DNA: TGCGCCAGCAGCCAAGCCGACAGGGATTACTATGGCTACACCTTC.

The table lists this clone with a few counts. V usage is TRBV27 and J usage is TRBJ1-1; 9 positions match TRBD1. Germline CDR1 MNHEY, CDR2 SMNVEV (reference sequence). The CDR3 loop spans 15 amino acids. The V segment lost 6 bases and the J segment 5 bases; nucleotides outside the gene matches: 10. The CDR3 loop is CASRALSGTGTEAFF. The CDR3 bases are TGTGCCAGCAGGGCCCTCTCCGGGACAGGGACTGAAGCTTTCTTT.

This rearrangement joins TRBV9 to TRBJ1-4; D might be TRBD1 (6 bases). This CDR3 comprises 18 residues. CDR1 is SGDLS, CDR2 YYNGEE, per germline. Trimming cost V 4 bases and J 7 bases, with 26 bases left between them. In DNA, the CDR3 is TGTGCCAGCAGCACCGGGACATTGGGAAGCCTTAGGGGTGAAAAACTGTTTTTT. Protein: CASSTGTLGSLRGEKLFF.

J is TRBJ2-2 and V is TRBV7-6; maybe TRBD1 (6 bases). This CDR3 spans 13 amino acids. V lost 2 bases, J lost 6 bases, and 7 bases lay in between. The V gene's germline CDR1 is SGHVS and CDR2 FNYEAQ. Here the CDR3 DNA reads TGTGCCAGCAGCTTAAACAGGGCCGGGGAGCTGTTTTTT. Translation: CASSLNRAGELFF.

The rearrangement joins TRBV7-8 to TRBJ2-2, with a weak D call TRBD1 (6 bases). The ends were cut back, 6 bases at V and 3 bases at J, with 14 bases in the middle. Germline-derived CDR1 and CDR2 are SGHVS and FQNEAQ. The CDR3 has 15 amino acids. CDR3 DNA sequence: TGTGCCAGCAGGGACAGCATCTGGGACACCGGGGAGCTGTTTTTT. This translates into CASRDSIWDTGELFF.

CDR3: CASSETSGYNEQFF. For the CDR3, the DNA is TGCGCCAGCAGTGAAACTAGCGGGTACAATGAGCAGTTCTTC. This chain connects TRBV10-2 to TRBJ2-1, with TRBD2 matching over 9 bases. Trimming removed 3 bases from V and 4 bases from J; junction bases left unmatched: 1. The germline V gene encodes CDR1 WSHSY and CDR2 SAAADI. The CDR3 totals 14 residues.

This clone was found a few times. This rearrangement joins TRBV6-5 to TRBJ1-2; TRBD1 might be the D (5 bases). The V end lost 6 bases, the J end lost 4 bases, and 15 bases lay between the germline ends. The germline V gene encodes CDR1 MNHEY and CDR2 SVGAGI. CDR3 length: 14 amino acids. For the CDR3, the DNA is TGTGCCAGCAGGGCACTAATCCAGGGCTATGGCTACACCTTC. Encoded protein: CASRALIQGYGYTF.

A few counts support this clone. The CDR3 is CASSKGRDSFSGELFF. The CDR3 DNA sequence: TGTGCCAGCAGCAAAGGGCGGGATTCGTTTTCCGGGGAGCTGTTTTTT. The J gene is TRBJ2-2, the V gene TRBV21-1; the table's D call, TRBD2, has no DNA check behind it. TRBV21-1 is a pseudogene locus. This CDR3 spans 16 amino acids.

This chain joins TRBV5-1 and TRBJ2-3; 8 nucleotides line up with TRBD2. V lost 0 bases and J lost 5; bases outside the gene matches: 2. Germline CDR1 SGHRS, CDR2 YFSETQ. The CDR3 totals 14 residues. DNA of the CDR3: TGCGCCAGCAGCTTGGCAGGGACTAGAGATACGCAGTATTTT. As protein: CASSLAGTRDTQYF.

This clone was recorded a few times. The rearrangement joins TRBV30 to TRBJ1-1; D uncertain. Germline V gene lookup returns CDR1 GTSNPN and CDR2 SVGIG (reference sequence). With 1 base removed from V and 4 bases from J, the gap between germline ends came to 7 bases. The CDR3 sequence is 12 residues long. The DNA for the CDR3 is TGTGCCTGGAGTGCGGGAATCACTGAAGCTTTCTTT. This codes for CAWSAGITEAFF.

The rearrangement links TRBV28 to TRBJ2-5; 8 positions match TRBD2. The CDR3 is 15 amino acids. V was pared by 3 bases and J by 3 bases, with 6 bases of the junction left unmatched. Germline V lookup: CDR1 MDHEN, CDR2 SYDVKM. This chain's CDR3 is CASSFAGGPEETQYF. Written as DNA, the CDR3 is TGTGCCAGCAGTTTTGCGGGGGGCCCAGAAGAGACCCAGTACTTC.

A few counts support this clone. This chain links TRBV4-1 with TRBJ2-7; TRBD1 matches at 12 bases. The V gene's germline CDR1 is MGHRA and CDR2 YSYEKL. Germline trimming cut 4 bases from V and 7 bases from J; bases unmatched to any gene: 11. This CDR3 has 16 residues. In nucleotides, the CDR3 is TGCGCCAGCAGCCGACAAGCGGGACAGGGGGCGTGGGAGCAGTACTTC. This gives the protein CASSRQAGQGAWEQYF.

V gene TRBV4-2 combines with J gene TRBJ2-6; tentative D call: TRBD2 (5 bases). V was trimmed by 2 bases and J by 1 base, leaving 12 bases between them. Germline CDR1 LGHNA, CDR2 YNFKEQ. This CDR3 is built from 17 residues. The CDR3 protein is CASSQRGFISGANVLTF. CDR3 coding DNA: TGTGCCAGCAGCCAACGGGGATTTATATCTGGGGCCAACGTCCTGACTTTC.